This TCR beta chain was sequenced for a study of CD8 T cells in Susac syndrome. Study context: Sequenced Susac syndrome patients included roughly six with clinically active disease and 8 or 9 in remission.

Recently defined diagnostic criteria classed the Susac syndrome patients as definite or probable. CDR1 is GTSNPN, CDR2 SVGIG, per germline (reference sequence). V gave up 1 base and J gave up 3 bases, with 3 bases separating them. The CDR3 is made up of 12 amino acids. Reverse transcription used about 0.45 to 1 ug RNA and random hexamers. TCRdb re-analysed the immunoSEQ multiplex PCR reads in MiXCR, keeping a single row per CDR3 protein. The sample includes around 130,000 distinct CDR3 sequences, 96% seen only once; the top ten take less than 0.15%. The sequencing sample was made of CD4+ T cells from PBMCs. The source of this sequence is a human donor with Susac syndrome. V is TRBV30 and J is TRBJ2-2; D is ambiguous. The CDR3 loop reads CAWSEYTGELFF. DNA for the CDR3: TGTGCCTGGAGTGAGTACACCGGGGAGCTGTTTTTT. Full variable domain (outside the CDR3, taken from reference TRBV30 and TRBJ2-2): SQTIHQWPATLVQPVGSPLSLECTVEGTSNPNLYWYRQAAGRGLQLLFYSVGIGQISSEVPQNLSASRPQDRQFILSSKKLLLSDSGFYLCAWSEYTGELFFGEGSRLTVL.